This is a list of T cell receptor beta chains from one sample in a study of Ad26.COV2.S vaccination and SARS-CoV-2 variants. Profiling relied on immunoSEQ multiplex PCR, and the TCRdb table lists in-frame clones only, not all of them. Here the sample spans about 350,000 clones, roughly 85% being singletons. Material: peripheral blood, obtained in a trial of Ad26.COV2.S vaccine versus placebo. The source of these receptors is a person aged 18 to 65 who received the Ad26.COV2.S COVID-19 vaccine or a placebo. CDR3s include the opening cysteine and the closing phenylalanine or tryptophan. D genes are given only for firm matches. Not every row has a clone size; where given, it reads once, few, many or a size class.

abundance: few
j_gene: TRBJ2-1
d_gene: .
v_gene: TRBV15
CDR3aa: CATSRVGPREQFF
CDR3nt: TGTGCCACCAGCAGAGTCGGGCCAAGGGAGCAGTTCTTC

abundance: .
j_gene: TRBJ2-2
d_gene: .
v_gene: TRBV7-8
CDR3aa: CASSLQVTGELFF
CDR3nt: TGTGCCAGCAGCCTTCAGGTCACCGGGGAGCTGTTTTTT

abundance: few
j_gene: TRBJ2-3
d_gene: .
v_gene: TRBV7-2
CDR3aa: CASSLGSTDTQYF
CDR3nt: TGTGCCAGCAGCTTAGGGTCAACAGATACGCAGTATTTT

abundance: .
j_gene: TRBJ1-2
d_gene: .
v_gene: TRBV10-3
CDR3aa: CAISGVNYGYTF
CDR3nt: TGTGCCATCTCAGGGGTCAACTATGGCTACACCTTC

abundance: .
j_gene: TRBJ1-5
d_gene: .
v_gene: TRBV28
CDR3aa: CASSLLRSARNQPQHF
CDR3nt: TGTGCCAGCAGTTTATTACGGTCGGCACGCAATCAGCCCCAGCATTTT

abundance: .
j_gene: TRBJ2-5
d_gene: TRBD1
v_gene: TRBV2
CDR3aa: CASSQEPGQQETQYF
CDR3nt: TGTGCCAGCTCCCAGGAACCGGGACAGCAAGAGACCCAGTACTTC

abundance: .
j_gene: TRBJ2-1
d_gene: .
v_gene: TRBV4-3
CDR3aa: CASSQESDYNEQFF
CDR3nt: TGCGCCAGCAGCCAAGAGTCAGATTACAATGAGCAGTTCTTC

abundance: few
j_gene: TRBJ2-1
d_gene: .
v_gene: TRBV5-1
CDR3aa: CASSTFDGNEQFF
CDR3nt: TGCGCCAGCAGCACATTCGACGGGAATGAGCAGTTCTTC

abundance: .
j_gene: TRBJ1-4
d_gene: TRBD1
v_gene: TRBV7-9
CDR3aa: CASSLQGAGGEKLFF
CDR3nt: TGTGCCAGCAGCTTACAGGGGGCGGGCGGTGAAAAACTGTTTTTT

abundance: few
j_gene: TRBJ1-2
d_gene: .
v_gene: TRBV6-6
CDR3aa: CASGDYTF
CDR3nt: TGTGCCAGCGGCGACTACACCTTC

abundance: .
j_gene: TRBJ2-1
d_gene: .
v_gene: TRBV23-1
CDR3aa: CAGGWEGAHYNEQFF
CDR3nt: TGCGCCGGGGGATGGGAGGGGGCGCATTACAATGAGCAGTTCTTC

abundance: .
j_gene: TRBJ2-5
d_gene: TRBD2
v_gene: TRBV5-1
CDR3aa: CASSSLGTSGAQETQYF
CDR3nt: TGCGCCAGCAGTTCGCTCGGGACTAGCGGGGCCCAAGAGACCCAGTACTTC

abundance: .
j_gene: TRBJ1-2
d_gene: TRBD1
v_gene: TRBV18
CDR3aa: CASSPTLRPYTGTGVRNGYTF
CDR3nt: TGTGCCAGCTCACCCACCCTACGGCCCTATACCGGGACAGGGGTAAGGAATGGCTACACCTTC

abundance: .
j_gene: TRBJ1-3
d_gene: .
v_gene: TRBV7-2
CDR3aa: CASSYTGLGGNTIYF
CDR3nt: TGTGCCAGCAGCTACACAGGGCTGGGGGGAAACACCATATATTTT

abundance: .
j_gene: TRBJ2-3
d_gene: .
v_gene: TRBV4-3
CDR3aa: CASSQGPWVDTQYF
CDR3nt: TGCGCCAGCAGCCAAGGCCCCTGGGTAGATACGCAGTATTTT

abundance: few
j_gene: TRBJ1-2
d_gene: .
v_gene: TRBV5-6
CDR3aa: CASSLRSRWGDGYTF
CDR3nt: TGTGCCAGCAGCTTGAGGTCACGGTGGGGAGATGGCTACACCTTC

abundance: .
j_gene: TRBJ2-7
d_gene: TRBD2
v_gene: TRBV30
CDR3aa: CAGGGTAYEQYF
CDR3nt: TGTGCCGGGGGGGGGACGGCATACGAGCAGTACTTC

abundance: .
j_gene: TRBJ2-5
d_gene: TRBD2
v_gene: TRBV11-2
CDR3aa: CASSLVRGGTQYF
CDR3nt: TGTGCCAGCAGCTTAGTACGGGGGGGCACTCAGTACTTC

abundance: .
j_gene: TRBJ2-5
d_gene: .
v_gene: TRBV18
CDR3aa: CASSLLRAGLSQETQYF
CDR3nt: TGTGCCAGCTCACTCTTAAGAGCAGGGTTGTCCCAAGAGACCCAGTACTTC

abundance: .
j_gene: TRBJ1-5
d_gene: TRBD1
v_gene: TRBV7-2
CDR3aa: CASSDWEGAVGQPQHF
CDR3nt: TGTGCCAGCAGCGACTGGGAGGGGGCGGTCGGTCAGCCCCAGCATTTT

abundance: .
j_gene: TRBJ2-1
d_gene: TRBD2
v_gene: TRBV3-1/TRBV3-2
CDR3aa: CASSQDLVAGGPHEQFF
CDR3nt: TGTGCCAGCAGCCAAGATCTCGTGGCGGGAGGGCCACATGAGCAGTTCTTC

abundance: .
j_gene: TRBJ2-5
d_gene: TRBD1
v_gene: TRBV18
CDR3aa: CASSASDRAQETQYF
CDR3nt: TGTGCCAGCTCAGCTTCGGACAGGGCACAAGAGACCCAGTACTTC

abundance: .
j_gene: TRBJ1-3
d_gene: .
v_gene: TRBV30
CDR3aa: CAWSVFDRRTGNTIYF
CDR3nt: TGTGCCTGGAGTGTTTTCGACAGGAGGACTGGAAACACCATATATTTT

abundance: once
j_gene: TRBJ2-7
d_gene: .
v_gene: TRBV7-9
CDR3aa: CASSLGHSSYEQYF
CDR3nt: TGTGCCAGCAGCCTGGGCCACTCCTCCTACGAGCAGTACTTC

abundance: .
j_gene: TRBJ2-5
d_gene: TRBD2
v_gene: TRBV3-1/TRBV3-2
CDR3aa: CASSPTFGGAETQYF
CDR3nt: TGTGCCAGCAGCCCCACTTTCGGGGGGGCGGAGACCCAGTACTTC

abundance: .
j_gene: TRBJ1-1
d_gene: .
v_gene: TRBV19
CDR3aa: CASSIVGGVVTEAFF
CDR3nt: TGTGCCAGTAGTATAGTGGGGGGAGTCGTCACTGAAGCTTTCTTT

abundance: .
j_gene: TRBJ2-5
d_gene: .
v_gene: TRBV19
CDR3aa: CASKSRERTQETQYF
CDR3nt: TGTGCCAGTAAGTCCCGCGAAAGAACCCAAGAGACCCAGTACTTC

abundance: .
j_gene: TRBJ1-5
d_gene: .
v_gene: TRBV5-5
CDR3aa: CASSDLPGDQPQHF
CDR3nt: TGTGCCAGCAGCGACCTACCCGGGGATCAGCCCCAGCATTTT

abundance: many
j_gene: TRBJ1-5
d_gene: TRBD1
v_gene: TRBV30
CDR3aa: CAWSTFTGGGQPQHF
CDR3nt: TGTGCCTGGAGTACATTCACAGGGGGCGGTCAGCCCCAGCATTTT

abundance: once
j_gene: TRBJ1-2
d_gene: .
v_gene: TRBV5-8
CDR3aa: CASSPFNGYGYTF
CDR3nt: TGTGCCAGCAGCCCCTTTAATGGGTATGGCTACACCTTC

abundance: .
j_gene: TRBJ2-2
d_gene: .
v_gene: TRBV7-2
CDR3aa: CASSLFGKYTGELFF
CDR3nt: TGTGCCAGCAGCTTATTCGGGAAATACACCGGGGAGCTGTTTTTT

abundance: few
j_gene: TRBJ1-1
d_gene: .
v_gene: TRBV19
CDR3aa: CASARWEATEAFF
CDR3nt: TGTGCCAGTGCCCGGTGGGAGGCCACTGAAGCTTTCTTT

abundance: .
j_gene: TRBJ2-2
d_gene: .
v_gene: TRBV29-1
CDR3aa: CSVEGTDGSFTGELFF
CDR3nt: TGCAGCGTTGAGGGGACTGACGGGAGCTTCACCGGGGAGCTGTTTTTT

abundance: .
j_gene: TRBJ2-5
d_gene: TRBD2
v_gene: TRBV10-3
CDR3aa: CAISASTSGGQETQYF
CDR3nt: TGTGCCATCAGTGCCTCGACTAGCGGGGGACAAGAGACCCAGTACTTC

abundance: .
j_gene: TRBJ1-5
d_gene: TRBD1
v_gene: TRBV30
CDR3aa: CAWSSDGQGARQPQHF
CDR3nt: TGTGCCTGGAGTTCCGACGGACAGGGGGCGCGTCAGCCCCAGCATTTT

abundance: .
j_gene: TRBJ2-5
d_gene: .
v_gene: TRBV6-2/TRBV6-3
CDR3aa: CASSRNPGSWGETQYF
CDR3nt: TGTGCCAGCAGTCGTAATCCAGGGTCTTGGGGGGAGACCCAGTACTTC

abundance: .
j_gene: TRBJ2-2
d_gene: TRBD2
v_gene: TRBV5-4
CDR3aa: CASSFGREGFGELFF
CDR3nt: TGTGCCAGCAGCTTCGGGCGGGAGGGTTTCGGGGAGCTGTTTTTT

abundance: .
j_gene: TRBJ1-1
d_gene: .
v_gene: TRBV24-1
CDR3aa: CATSDPNGPATEAFF
CDR3nt: TGTGCCACCAGTGATCCGAATGGGCCAGCCACTGAAGCTTTCTTT

abundance: .
j_gene: TRBJ2-7
d_gene: .
v_gene: TRBV7-2
CDR3aa: CASSLGPSSSEQYF
CDR3nt: TGTGCCAGCAGCTTAGGCCCGTCTTCTTCCGAGCAGTACTTC

abundance: .
j_gene: TRBJ1-1
d_gene: .
v_gene: TRBV28
CDR3aa: CASSLRQLYTEAFF
CDR3nt: TGTGCCAGCAGTTTAAGGCAGCTTTACACTGAAGCTTTCTTT

abundance: .
j_gene: TRBJ2-5
d_gene: .
v_gene: TRBV15
CDR3aa: CATSRASSWETQYF
CDR3nt: TGTGCCACCAGCAGAGCTTCTTCGTGGGAGACCCAGTACTTC

abundance: few
j_gene: TRBJ1-1
d_gene: .
v_gene: TRBV29-1
CDR3aa: CSVEDLRWEGLNTEAFF
CDR3nt: TGCAGCGTTGAAGATCTACGTTGGGAGGGTTTGAACACTGAAGCTTTCTTT

abundance: .
j_gene: TRBJ1-2
d_gene: .
v_gene: TRBV18
CDR3aa: CASSRRAGLGYTF
CDR3nt: TGTGCCAGCTCACGCCGTGCAGGGCTCGGCTACACCTTC

abundance: once
j_gene: TRBJ2-5
d_gene: TRBD2
v_gene: TRBV18
CDR3aa: CASSLSGSGTQYF
CDR3nt: TGTGCCAGCTCTCTTAGCGGGAGTGGGACCCAGTACTTC

abundance: once
j_gene: TRBJ2-1
d_gene: TRBD2
v_gene: TRBV7-9
CDR3aa: CASTSAFLAASGSGGVQFF
CDR3nt: TGTGCCAGCACATCCGCTTTCCTGGCGGCTAGCGGGAGTGGTGGTGTGCAGTTCTTC

abundance: .
j_gene: TRBJ2-5
d_gene: TRBD2
v_gene: TRBV29-1
CDR3aa: CSVRPGTSGGPQETQYF
CDR3nt: TGCAGCGTACGCCCCGGGACTAGCGGAGGGCCTCAAGAGACCCAGTACTTC

abundance: .
j_gene: TRBJ2-7
d_gene: .
v_gene: TRBV19
CDR3aa: CASSPRVAFSYEQYF
CDR3nt: TGTGCCAGTAGTCCCAGGGTAGCCTTCTCCTACGAGCAGTACTTC

abundance: once
j_gene: TRBJ1-1
d_gene: .
v_gene: TRBV20-1
CDR3aa: CSALHNTEAFF
CDR3nt: TGCAGTGCTCTTCACAACACTGAAGCTTTCTTT

abundance: .
j_gene: TRBJ1-1
d_gene: TRBD1
v_gene: TRBV9
CDR3aa: CASSLTGATEAFF
CDR3nt: TGTGCCAGCAGCCTGACAGGGGCGACTGAAGCTTTCTTT

abundance: .
j_gene: TRBJ1-4
d_gene: TRBD1
v_gene: TRBV4-1
CDR3aa: CASSQDRQGARSNEKLFF
CDR3nt: TGCGCCAGCAGCCAAGATCGACAGGGGGCAAGGTCGAATGAAAAACTGTTTTTT

abundance: .
j_gene: TRBJ1-1
d_gene: .
v_gene: TRBV19
CDR3aa: CASSSMNTEAFF
CDR3nt: TGTGCCAGTAGTAGCATGAACACTGAAGCTTTCTTT

abundance: .
j_gene: TRBJ2-7
d_gene: .
v_gene: TRBV3-1/TRBV3-2
CDR3aa: CASSRFGGSKYEQYF
CDR3nt: TGTGCCAGCAGCCGGTTCGGTGGGAGTAAATACGAGCAGTACTTC

abundance: .
j_gene: TRBJ2-3
d_gene: .
v_gene: TRBV20-1
CDR3aa: CSASWDNTDTQYF
CDR3nt: TGCAGTGCTAGTTGGGATAACACAGATACGCAGTATTTT

abundance: once
j_gene: TRBJ1-1
d_gene: TRBD1
v_gene: TRBV6-5
CDR3aa: CASRKEGAQNTEAFF
CDR3nt: TGTGCCAGCAGGAAAGAGGGGGCGCAGAACACTGAAGCTTTCTTT

abundance: .
j_gene: TRBJ2-1
d_gene: TRBD2
v_gene: TRBV12-5
CDR3aa: CASGLSGSLGNEQFF
CDR3nt: TGTGCTAGTGGTCTGAGCGGGAGTTTGGGCAATGAGCAGTTCTTC

abundance: .
j_gene: TRBJ1-5
d_gene: .
v_gene: TRBV3-1/TRBV3-2
CDR3aa: CASSQNPSNQPQHF
CDR3nt: TGTGCCAGCAGCCAAAATCCGAGCAATCAGCCCCAGCATTTT

abundance: .
j_gene: TRBJ2-7
d_gene: TRBD1
v_gene: TRBV29-1
CDR3aa: CSVGQAYEQYF
CDR3nt: TGCAGCGTGGGACAGGCCTACGAGCAGTACTTC

abundance: .
j_gene: TRBJ2-1
d_gene: TRBD2
v_gene: TRBV5-1
CDR3aa: CASSERGGRNEQFF
CDR3nt: TGCGCCAGCAGTGAGCGGGGGGGCCGAAATGAGCAGTTCTTC

abundance: .
j_gene: TRBJ2-2
d_gene: TRBD1
v_gene: TRBV5-6
CDR3aa: CASRRRTGGNTGELFF
CDR3nt: TGTGCCAGCCGCAGACGGACAGGGGGGAACACCGGGGAGCTGTTTTTT